The sequence of this T cell receptor (beta chain) was determined in a study of blood T cell repertoires in COVID-19. The CDR3 consists of 18 residues. V lost 0 bases, J lost 0 bases, and 16 bases lay in between. Germline CDR1 and CDR2: MNHEY and SVGEGT. Per the original data handling: The assay estimated nucleated cells by amplifying reference gene primers. TCRdb's copy holds only in-frame clones and misses some; the assay was immunoSEQ multiplex PCR. V and J calls and clone size are given by that table; D and trimming were obtained from the DNA. The sample carries under 250,000 clones, approximately 88% recorded once.

Specimen: peripheral blood. This rearrangement joins TRBV6-2 or TRBV6-3 to TRBJ2-3; D is uncertain. The TCR comes from a woman aged 25 to 39 with COVID-19, enrolled during active disease. DNA of the CDR3: TGTGCCAGCAGTTACTCGAAATCTGCGGCAGCTAGCACAGATACGCAGTATTTT. It codes for CASSYSKSAAASTDTQYF.